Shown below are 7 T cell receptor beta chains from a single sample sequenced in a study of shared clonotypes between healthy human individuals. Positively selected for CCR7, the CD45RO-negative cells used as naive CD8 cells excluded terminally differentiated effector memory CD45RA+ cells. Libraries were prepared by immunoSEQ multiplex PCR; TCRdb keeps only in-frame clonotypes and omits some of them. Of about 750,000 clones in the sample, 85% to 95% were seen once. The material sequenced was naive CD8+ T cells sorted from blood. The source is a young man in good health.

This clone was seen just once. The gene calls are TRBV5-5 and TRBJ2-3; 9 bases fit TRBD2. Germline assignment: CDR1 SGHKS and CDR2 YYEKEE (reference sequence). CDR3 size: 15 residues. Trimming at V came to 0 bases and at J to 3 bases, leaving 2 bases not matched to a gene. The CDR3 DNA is TGTGCCAGCAGCTTGGGGCTAGCGGGAACAGATACGCAGTATTTT. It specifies CASSLGLAGTDTQYF.

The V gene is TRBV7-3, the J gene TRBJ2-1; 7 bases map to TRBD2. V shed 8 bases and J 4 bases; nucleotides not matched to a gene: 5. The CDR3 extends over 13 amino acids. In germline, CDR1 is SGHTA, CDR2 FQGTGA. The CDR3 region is CASGRSGYNEQFF. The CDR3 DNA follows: TGTGCCAGCGGGCGTAGCGGGTACAATGAGCAGTTCTTC.

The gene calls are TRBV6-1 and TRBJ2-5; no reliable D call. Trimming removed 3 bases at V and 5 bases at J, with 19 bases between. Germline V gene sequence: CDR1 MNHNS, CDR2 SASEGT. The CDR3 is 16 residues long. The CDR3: CASSDARTLGSETQYF. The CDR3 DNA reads TGTGCCAGCAGTGACGCCCGCACCCTGGGATCCGAGACCCAGTACTTC.

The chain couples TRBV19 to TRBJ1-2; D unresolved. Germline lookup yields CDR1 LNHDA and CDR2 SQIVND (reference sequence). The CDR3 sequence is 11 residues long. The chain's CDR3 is CAIRINYGYTF. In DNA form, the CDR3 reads TGTGCGATTCGTATAAACTATGGCTACACCTTC.

CDR3 in amino acids: CASSSGALGDRYYEQYF. Here the CDR3 DNA reads TGTGCCAGCAGCTCAGGGGCTCTCGGGGACCGGTACTACGAGCAGTACTTC. J is TRBJ2-7 and V is TRBV7-2; TRBD1 might be the D (6 bases). The CDR3 is made up of 17 amino acids. Trimming removed 4 bases at V and 3 bases at J, with 22 bases between. The germline V gene has CDR1 SGHTA and CDR2 FQGNSA.

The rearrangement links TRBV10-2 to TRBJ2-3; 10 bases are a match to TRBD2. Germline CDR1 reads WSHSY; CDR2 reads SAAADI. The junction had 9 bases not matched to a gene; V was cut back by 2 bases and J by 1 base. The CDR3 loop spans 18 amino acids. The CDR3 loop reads CASSELVSGRSRTDTQYF. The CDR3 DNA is TGCGCCAGCAGTGAGCTGGTTAGCGGGAGGTCCCGCACAGATACGCAGTATTTT.

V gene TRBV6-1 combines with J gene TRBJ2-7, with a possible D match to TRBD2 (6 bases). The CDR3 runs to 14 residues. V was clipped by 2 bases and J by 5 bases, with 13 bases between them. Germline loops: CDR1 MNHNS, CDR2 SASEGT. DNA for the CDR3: TGTGCCAGCAGTGAACTAGGAGGGATCCACGAGCAGTACTTC. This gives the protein CASSELGGIHEQYF.